The present T cell receptor beta chain was sequenced within a study of blood T cell repertoires in COVID-19. About the research overall: There were acute and convalescent COVID-19 samples, and they came from the United States, Italy and Spain. Sources were T cells, B-cell-depleted T cells, or PBMCs; the material itself was cDNA or gDNA.

V gave up 3 bases and J gave up 5 bases; unmatched junction bases: 6. CDR1 is SGHRS and CDR2 is YFSETQ in the germline V gene. The CDR3 totals 14 residues. Authors' analysis steps: Amplification of reference gene primers provided the estimated nucleated cell counts. Sequenced by immunoSEQ multiplex PCR; TCRdb stores in-frame clones only, minus some. The V and J calls and clone size come from that table; D and trimming were worked out from the DNA. This table holds 57,000 or so clones, 65% to 80% found once. Input material: peripheral blood. The clonotype originates from a woman of 80 years or more with active or convalescent COVID-19. V gene TRBV5-1 combines with J gene TRBJ2-7; 9 bases match TRBD1. This chain's CDR3 is CASSSGTGTDEQYF. Here the CDR3 DNA reads TGCGCCAGCAGCTCGGGGACAGGGACAGACGAGCAGTACTTC.